The next 15 T cell receptor beta chains were all read from a single sample in a study of shared T cell receptors in the human thymus. Produced via immunoSEQ multiplex PCR; TCRdb's table is partial and in-frame only. The profile covers some 760,000 clones, with approximately 85% appearing a single time and roughly 0.01% taken by the ten largest. These data were also reused for a study on human thymus T cells.

The sample comprised thymocytes. These TCRs come from a girl less than two years old with a congenital heart defect.

The V call is TRBV9, the J call TRBJ2-1; no clear D gene. V was trimmed by 2 bases and J by 3 bases, leaving 9 bases between them. Germline loops: CDR1 SGDLS, CDR2 YYNGEE. The CDR3 is made up of 14 amino acids. CDR3 in DNA: TGTGCCAGCAGCGTTGAAAACAGCTACAATGAGCAGTTCTTC. Encoded protein: CASSVENSYNEQFF.

This clone was detected a few times. The V gene is TRBV28, the J gene TRBJ1-2, with 7 positions matching TRBD1. The CDR3 runs to 16 residues. Germline trimming cut 5 bases from V and 2 bases from J; bases unmatched to any gene: 11. Germline CDR1 and CDR2: MDHEN and SYDVKM. The CDR3 sequence is CASSPPTGKVNYGYTF. Here the CDR3 DNA reads TGTGCCAGCAGTCCCCCGACAGGGAAAGTAAACTATGGCTACACCTTC.

The chain employs TRBV27 and TRBJ1-2, with a tentative D call TRBD1 (6 bases). The V end lost 5 bases, the J end lost 2 bases, and 12 bases lay between the germline ends. This CDR3 is built from 14 residues. Germline V gene data show CDR1 as MNHEY and CDR2 as SMNVEV (reference sequence). The CDR3 DNA sequence: TGTGCCAGCAGTCCACAGGGTGCGAACTATGGCTACACCTTC. Its protein is CASSPQGANYGYTF.

The CDR3 here is CASSLLARGGGIGGYGYTF. CDR3 sequence (DNA): TGTGCCAGCAGTTTATTGGCCAGAGGGGGCGGAATTGGAGGCTATGGCTACACCTTC. The chain employs TRBV27 and TRBJ1-2; 7 bases align to TRBD1. The ends lost 1 base at V and 4 bases at J; junction bases unmatched: 18. The CDR3 extends over 19 amino acids. Germline V gene data show CDR1 as MNHEY and CDR2 as SMNVEV (reference sequence).

The gene calls are TRBV6-1 and TRBJ2-7; D is possibly TRBD2 (5 bases). V lost 8 bases, J lost 3 bases, and 11 bases lay in between. The CDR3 is 12 amino acids. Germline lookup yields CDR1 MNHNS and CDR2 SASEGT. CDR3 region: CASLAWSYEQYF. CDR3 DNA sequence: TGTGCCAGCCTAGCATGGAGCTACGAGCAGTACTTC.

The chain couples TRBV6-5 to TRBJ2-7; a possible D gene is TRBD1 (5 bases). The germline V and J ends were trimmed by 2 bases and 1 base, with 15 bases remaining between them. The CDR3 runs to 16 residues. Germline CDR1 and CDR2: MNHEY and SVGAGI. CDR3 region: CASSYRREGISYEQYF. CDR3 DNA: TGTGCCAGCAGTTACCGCAGGGAAGGGATATCCTACGAGCAGTACTTC.

CDR3 residues: CASSPGTGRGIQYF. DNA of the CDR3: TGTGCCAGCTCACCAGGGACAGGGCGAGGAATTCAGTACTTC. J is TRBJ2-4 and V is TRBV18; 9 bases align to TRBD1. This CDR3 has 14 amino acids. CDR1 KGHSH and CDR2 LQKENI come from the germline V gene. V lost 2 bases, J lost 10 bases, and 6 bases stayed unmatched.

This sequence joins TRBV28 and TRBJ1-5, with TRBD1 as a possible D gene (5 bases). Trimming left V 2 bases short and J 3 bases short, with 11 bases between. From germline, CDR1 is MDHEN and CDR2 SYDVKM. The CDR3 sequence is 15 residues long. The CDR3 reads CASSLRRGVNQPQHF. CDR3 coding DNA: TGTGCCAGCAGTTTAAGACGGGGGGTCAATCAGCCCCAGCATTTT.

The V and J genes are TRBV15 and TRBJ2-1, with 8 bases identical to TRBD1. V lost 9 bases, J lost 8 bases, and 18 bases stayed unmatched. Germline loops: CDR1 LNHNV, CDR2 YYDKDF (reference sequence). The CDR3 extends over 16 amino acids. CDR3 protein: CATYGTGPALRDEQFF. In DNA form, the CDR3 reads TGTGCCACGTATGGGACAGGACCGGCCCTTCGGGATGAGCAGTTCTTC.

This chain joins TRBV4-2 and TRBJ2-7, with D possibly being TRBD1 (6 bases). V lost 1 base and J 6 bases, leaving 16 bases between the germline ends. From germline, CDR1 is LGHNA and CDR2 YNFKEQ. The CDR3 contains 15 residues. CDR3: CASSQAQGIPGEQYF. CDR3 DNA sequence: TGTGCCAGCAGCCAAGCACAGGGAATCCCTGGCGAGCAGTACTTC.

The chain recombines TRBV7-2 with TRBJ2-3; D is perhaps TRBD2 (7 bases). CDR1 SGHTA and CDR2 FQGNSA come from the germline V gene. The CDR3 spans 15 residues. Deletions cut 3 bases from V and 2 bases from J, with 12 bases between. The CDR3, as DNA: TGTGCCAGCAGCTTTAGGGAGGGGGACACAGATACGCAGTATTTT. This sequence encodes CASSFREGDTDTQYF.

This clone has just one count. The chain is built from TRBV7-8 and TRBJ1-5; D not certain. The germline CDR1 and CDR2 sequences are SGHVS and FQNEAQ. V was shortened by 2 bases and J by 1 base, with 15 bases between the two germline ends. The CDR3 has 17 amino acids. CDR3 sequence: CASSLRSLQASNQPQHF. In DNA form, the CDR3 reads TGTGCCAGCAGCTTACGGTCCTTGCAGGCGAGCAATCAGCCCCAGCATTTT.

The chain uses TRBV2 and TRBJ1-3; perhaps TRBD1 as D (5 bases). This CDR3 comprises 19 residues. Germline CDR1 is SNHLY and CDR2 is FYNNEI. Between the trimmed V and J ends, which lost 7 bases and 7 bases, there was a span of 32 bases. In nucleotides, the CDR3 is TGTGCCAGCACCCGTCGTGGGGGGTCGGGAGCCTTCAGAGCGAACACCATATATTTT. As protein: CASTRRGGSGAFRANTIYF.

The chain joins TRBV28 to TRBJ1-5, with TRBD1 identical over 8 bases. The germline gives CDR1 MDHEN, CDR2 SYDVKM. The CDR3 loop spans 15 amino acids. With V trimmed by 7 bases and J by 1 base, 6 bases remained unmatched. CDR3 coding DNA: TGTGCCAGCATCCCACAGGGGGTCAGCAATCAGCCCCAGCATTTT. The encoded protein is CASIPQGVSNQPQHF.

The chain has TRBV7-6 and TRBJ2-5; the D gene is possibly TRBD2 (7 bases). The V gene lost 1 base and the J gene lost 6 bases, with 12 bases spanning the gap. The CDR3 sequence is 14 residues long. Germline V gives CDR1 SGHVS, CDR2 FNYEAQ. The CDR3 DNA reads as TGTGCCAGCAGCTTAGAGGGGGGGGTGAAGACCCAGTACTTC. This encodes CASSLEGGVKTQYF.